These 10 T cell receptor beta chains share one sample of origin, sequenced in a study of blood T cell repertoires in COVID-19. Generated by immunoSEQ multiplex PCR, the TCRdb table keeps only in-frame clones and is missing some. This table holds 60,000 to 85,000 clones, around four fifths found once. Sequenced material: peripheral blood. These receptors were obtained from a man between 70 and 80 years old with acute or convalescent COVID-19.

The J gene is TRBJ1-2, the V gene TRBV18, with 9 bases identical to TRBD1. Germline CDR1 reads KGHSH; CDR2 reads LQKENI. The CDR3 contains 16 residues. The J segment lost 5 bases and the V segment lost 3 bases, leaving 10 bases of the junction unmatched. The CDR3 protein is CASSPNRDRAGYGYTF. CDR3 bases: TGTGCCAGCTCACCGAACCGGGACAGGGCAGGGTATGGCTACACCTTC.

This chain uses TRBV6-5 with TRBJ2-1, with D tentatively TRBD2 (5 bases). V was cut by 4 bases and J by 1 base, with 11 bases left in between. CDR1 and CDR2 from the germline V gene are MNHEY and SVGAGI. This CDR3 comprises 15 residues. CDR3 residues: CASSSTSGSYNEQFF. As DNA, the CDR3 is TGTGCCAGCAGTTCCACTAGTGGGTCCTACAATGAGCAGTTCTTC.

The chain links TRBV7-3 to TRBJ2-1, with D possibly being TRBD1 (6 bases). CDR3 length: 13 residues. The V gene's germline CDR1 is SGHTA and CDR2 FQGTGA. Deletions cut 5 bases from V and 15 bases from J, with 20 bases between. This chain's CDR3 is CASSTRDTQPRFF. CDR3 coding DNA: TGTGCCAGCAGCACCCGGGACACTCAACCTCGGTTCTTC.

V gene TRBV27 combines with J gene TRBJ2-3, with 9 nucleotides matching TRBD1. The CDR3 covers 14 residues. Germline CDR1 reads MNHEY; CDR2 reads SMNVEV (reference sequence). With V trimmed by 5 bases and J by 6 bases, 6 bases remained unmatched. The CDR3, as DNA: TGTGCCAGCAGTCCGGGACAGGGCTGGGATACGCAGTATTTT. Translation gives CASSPGQGWDTQYF.

The count of this clone is one. The V call is TRBV30, the J call TRBJ2-7, with 8 bases fitting TRBD2. The germline CDR1 and CDR2 sequences are GTSNPN and SVGIG (reference sequence). V dropped 5 bases and J dropped 6; count of bases not matched to a gene: 9. This CDR3 has 13 amino acids. The CDR3 spells CAWQGTSLGEQYF. The CDR3 DNA reads TGTGCCTGGCAGGGGACTAGTCTGGGCGAGCAGTACTTC.

V gene TRBV19 combines with J gene TRBJ2-1, with 9 positions matching TRBD1. V was clipped by 3 bases and J by 5 bases; unmatched bases: 5. This CDR3 is 15 amino acids long. Germline V gene data show CDR1 as LNHDA and CDR2 as SQIVND (reference sequence). The CDR3 loop reads CASSMMGQGHNEQFF. DNA for the CDR3: TGTGCCAGTAGTATGATGGGACAGGGTCACAATGAGCAGTTCTTC.

In its sample, this clone was seen a few times. The chain joins TRBV4-3 to TRBJ2-7; 7 positions agree with TRBD1. V shed 6 bases, J shed 3 bases, and the junction held 8 bases outside the gene matches. Germline values: CDR1 LGHNA, CDR2 YSLEER. The CDR3 totals 14 residues. CDR3 sequence: CASSHNRGSYEQYF. The CDR3 nucleotides read TGCGCCAGCAGTCATAACAGGGGTAGCTACGAGCAGTACTTC.

J is TRBJ2-3 and V is TRBV24-1; 11 bases are a match to TRBD1. The CDR3 has 15 residues. Germline-derived CDR1 and CDR2 are KGHDR and SFDVKD. The V gene end was trimmed by 4 bases and the J gene end by 7 bases; junction bases not matched to a gene: 6. The DNA for the CDR3 is TGTGCCACCAGTGAGGGGACAGGGGGGATATATACGCAGTATTTT. This sequence encodes CATSEGTGGIYTQYF.

The chain combines TRBV11-2 with TRBJ2-7, with a tentative D call TRBD1 (5 bases). Trimming cost V 5 bases and J 0 bases, with 11 bases left between them. Germline loops: CDR1 SGHAT, CDR2 FQNNGV. There are 14 residues in the CDR3. CDR3 amino acids: CASSLQALSYEQYF. The CDR3 coding sequence is TGTGCCAGCAGCCTACAGGCCCTCTCCTACGAGCAGTACTTC.

The CDR3 DNA follows: TGCGCCAGCAGCTGGGAGGGACAGGATTATGGCTACACCTTC. Translating gives CASSWEGQDYGYTF. J is TRBJ1-2 and V is TRBV5-1, with 8 bases matching TRBD1. The CDR3 is 14 residues long. The germline CDR1 and CDR2 sequences are SGHRS and YFSETQ. After removal of 3 bases from V and 5 bases from J, the junction contained 6 bases not matched to a gene.